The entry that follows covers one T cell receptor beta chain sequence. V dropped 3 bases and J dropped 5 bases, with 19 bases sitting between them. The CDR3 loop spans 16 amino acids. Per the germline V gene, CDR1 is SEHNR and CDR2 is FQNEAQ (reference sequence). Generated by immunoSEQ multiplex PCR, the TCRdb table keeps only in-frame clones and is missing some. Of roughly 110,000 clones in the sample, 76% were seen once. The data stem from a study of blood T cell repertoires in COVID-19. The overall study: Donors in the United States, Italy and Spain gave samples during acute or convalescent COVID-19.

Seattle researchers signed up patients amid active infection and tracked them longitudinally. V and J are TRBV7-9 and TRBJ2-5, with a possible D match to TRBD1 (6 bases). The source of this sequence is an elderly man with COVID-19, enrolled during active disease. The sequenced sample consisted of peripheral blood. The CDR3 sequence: CASSFIEQGDWETQYF. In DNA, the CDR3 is TGTGCCAGCAGCTTCATAGAACAGGGTGATTGGGAGACCCAGTACTTC.